The 29 T cell receptor beta chains below come from one sample, sequenced in a study of shared T cell receptors in the human thymus. The assay was immunoSEQ multiplex PCR, and TCRdb's table has in-frame clones only and misses some. Among over 350,000 clones listed, approximately 95% were seen once. Specimen: thymocytes. The origin of the receptors is a human donor.

V is TRBV7-2 and J is TRBJ2-7; 11 nucleotides match TRBD2. Losses at the gene ends were 5 bases for V and 3 bases for J; bases not matched to a gene: 6. The CDR3 spans 15 residues. Looked up from germline, CDR1 is SGHTA and CDR2 is FQGNSA. The CDR3 nucleotides are TGTGCCAGCAGCCCCGGGACTAGCGGAGGCTACGAGCAGTACTTC. Translating gives CASSPGTSGGYEQYF.

This clone showed up just once. The chain uses TRBV20-1 and TRBJ2-7; D is undetermined. V lost 6 bases, J lost 3 bases, and 9 bases lay in between. This CDR3 has 11 amino acids. Germline CDR1 is DFQATT and CDR2 is SNEGSKA (reference sequence). CDR3 DNA: TGCAGTGCCCAGGTAGTCTACGAGCAGTACTTC. It translates to CSAQVVYEQYF.

This chain connects TRBV11-2 to TRBJ2-3, with TRBD2 identical over 11 bases. The CDR3 is 16 residues long. With 5 bases clipped from V and 3 bases from J, the junction kept 7 bases outside the gene matches. Per the germline V gene, CDR1 is SGHAT and CDR2 is FQNNGV. CDR3 DNA: TGTGCCAGCAGCCAACTAGCGGGAGTATTAACAGATACGCAGTATTTT. This codes for CASSQLAGVLTDTQYF.

The chain uses TRBV6-5 and TRBJ2-7, with D unclear. CDR1 is MNHEY and CDR2 is SVGAGI in the germline V gene. This CDR3 is 13 amino acids long. The germline V and J ends were trimmed by 5 bases and 2 bases, with 10 bases remaining between them. This CDR3 reads CASSPPVPYEQYF. CDR3 nucleotides: TGTGCCAGCAGTCCCCCTGTTCCCTACGAGCAGTACTTC.

The chain uses TRBV28 and TRBJ1-1; D uncertain. Germline V gene lookup returns CDR1 MDHEN and CDR2 SYDVKM. V was clipped by 8 bases and J by 0 bases, with 7 bases between them. The CDR3 runs 12 residues. The CDR3: CASVTMNTEAFF. In DNA form, the CDR3 reads TGTGCCAGCGTGACCATGAACACTGAAGCTTTCTTT.

The chain couples TRBV7-9 to TRBJ2-4, with 9 bases matching TRBD2. This CDR3 spans 16 amino acids. V lost 3 bases, J lost 8 bases, and 11 bases stayed unmatched. The germline gives CDR1 SEHNR, CDR2 FQNEAQ (reference sequence). CDR3 bases: TGTGCCAGCAGCTTTCCGCGGGAGGGCCTTGGGGACATTCAGTACTTC. As protein: CASSFPREGLGDIQYF. Based on the CDR3 plus reference TRBV7-9 and TRBJ2-4, the full variable domain is DTGVSQNPRHKITKRGQNVTFRCDPISEHNRLYWYRQTLGQGPEFLTYFQNEAQLEKSRLLSDRFSAERPKGSFSTLEIQRTEQGDSAMYLCASSFPREGLGDIQYFGAGTRLSVL.

The chain's CDR3 is CASSARTGALNYGYTF. The CDR3 nucleotides read TGTGCCAGCAGCGCCCGTACAGGGGCCCTTAACTATGGCTACACCTTC. This chain uses TRBV9 with TRBJ1-2; 7 bases are a match to TRBD1. The trim removed 3 bases at V and 1 base at J, leaving 9 bases unmatched. This CDR3 is built from 16 residues. The germline V gene encodes CDR1 SGDLS and CDR2 YYNGEE.

The chain carries TRBV15 and TRBJ2-7; TRBD1 matches 7 bases. J was trimmed by 4 bases and V by 3 bases; bases with no gene match: 3. The CDR3 is made up of 13 amino acids. Per germline, CDR1 LNHNV and CDR2 YYDKDF (reference sequence). The CDR3 coding sequence is TGTGCCACCAGCAGGAAGACAGGGTACGAGCAGTACTTC. Residues: CATSRKTGYEQYF.

This clone was seen a single time. The rearrangement joins TRBV7-4 to TRBJ2-7; a weak D match, TRBD1 (6 bases). V shed 5 bases and J shed 8 bases, with 10 bases lying between them. Germline V gives CDR1 SGHVT, CDR2 SQSDAQ. The length of the CDR3 is 11 residues. CDR3 region: CASSPQGKQYF. As DNA, the CDR3 is TGTGCCAGCAGCCCCCAGGGGAAGCAGTACTTC.

The chain couples TRBV4-1 to TRBJ2-7; 16 nucleotides align to TRBD2. The V gene's germline CDR1 is MGHRA and CDR2 YSYEKL. This CDR3 contains 19 residues. V dropped 2 bases and J dropped 0; count of bases not matched to a gene: 7. CDR3 nucleotide sequence: TGCGCCAGCAGCCAAAGATGGGGGACTAGCGGGAGGGCCTCCTACGAGCAGTACTTC. This sequence encodes CASSQRWGTSGRASYEQYF.

V is TRBV6-5 and J is TRBJ1-2; TRBD1 matches 9 bases. Looked up from germline, CDR1 is MNHEY and CDR2 is SVGAGI. The CDR3 extends over 15 amino acids. V was clipped by 2 bases and J by 1 base; unmatched bases: 2. The CDR3 DNA follows: TGTGCCAGCAGTTACGGGGGACAGGGTAACTATGGCTACACCTTC. This sequence encodes CASSYGGQGNYGYTF.

V gene TRBV6-1 combines with J gene TRBJ2-5, with D possibly TRBD1 on 6 matching bases. Germline CDR1 reads MNHNS; CDR2 reads SASEGT. Trimming shortened V by 1 base and J by 2 bases, and 17 bases separated the two germline ends. The CDR3 covers 17 residues. In nucleotides, the CDR3 is TGTGCCAGCAGTGAAGGTCGGCAGGGGTCATCGCAAGAGACCCAGTACTTC. It yields the protein CASSEGRQGSSQETQYF.

This clone was seen only a few times. J is TRBJ1-2 and V is TRBV10-1; TRBD1 is a possible D gene (6 bases). Germline V gene data show CDR1 as WNHNN and CDR2 as SYGVQD (reference sequence). Trimming left V 0 bases short and J 6 bases short, with 14 bases between. The CDR3 runs 15 residues. The CDR3, as DNA: TGCGCCAGCAGTGAGTCCGGCAGGGGAGGACATGGCTACACCTTC. Protein product: CASSESGRGGHGYTF.

A remark on this clone: Its ends do not fully match the called genes, so a read error is possible. V usage is TRBV4-2 and J usage is TRBJ2-7; D is possibly TRBD2 (6 bases). Per the germline V gene, CDR1 is LGHNA and CDR2 is YNFKEQ. This CDR3 comprises 18 residues. The CDR3 DNA sequence: TGTGCCAGCAGCCGAAAGTGGGGCTGGGGGAGGCCCTCCAACGAGCAGTACTTC. Its translation: CASSRKWGWGRPSNEQYF.

This chain uses TRBV6-4 with TRBJ2-3, with 7 positions matching TRBD1. Germline V gives CDR1 MRHNA, CDR2 SNTAGT. The junction had 5 bases not matched to a gene; V was cut back by 6 bases and J by 2 bases. CDR3 size: 14 residues. For the CDR3, the DNA is TGTGCCAGCAGCTTGACAGGGACCACAGATACGCAGTATTTT. This gives the protein CASSLTGTTDTQYF.

The chain recombines TRBV28 with TRBJ2-1; no definite D call. The germline V gene has CDR1 MDHEN and CDR2 SYDVKM. Trimming shortened V by 3 bases and J by 6 bases, and 6 bases separated the two germline ends. CDR3 length: 12 amino acids. CDR3 coding DNA: TGTGCCAGCAGTTTTTCCCCCAATGAGCAGTTCTTC. Its protein is CASSFSPNEQFF. The complete variable domain, with remaining parts taken from reference TRBV28 and TRBJ2-1, reads DVKVTQSSRYLVKRTGEKVFLECVQDMDHENMFWYRQDPGLGLRLIYFSYDVKMKEKGDIPEGYSVSREKKERFSLILESASTNQTSMYLCASSFSPNEQFFGPGTRLTVL.

V gene TRBV10-2 combines with J gene TRBJ2-7, with TRBD2 identical over 9 bases. Germline lookup yields CDR1 WSHSY and CDR2 SAAADI. V shed 7 bases, J shed 5 bases, and the junction held 15 bases outside the gene matches. This CDR3 has 16 residues. CDR3 residues: CASKGRGGAGGHEQYF. The CDR3 DNA reads TGCGCCAGCAAGGGCCGGGGGGGAGCGGGAGGCCACGAGCAGTACTTC.

This rearrangement joins TRBV7-2 to TRBJ2-4; unclear D gene. Trimming pared 5 bases from V and 0 bases from J, leaving 17 bases between. Per germline, CDR1 SGHTA and CDR2 FQGNSA. The CDR3 loop spans 17 amino acids. CDR3 region: CASSRLRPFLAKNIQYF. In DNA, the CDR3 is TGTGCCAGCAGCCGTCTCCGGCCGTTCTTAGCCAAAAACATTCAGTACTTC.

The CDR3, as DNA: TGTGCCACCAGCAGAGGATACAGGGTGGCAGATACGCAGTATTTT. Its protein product is CATSRGYRVADTQYF. The chain joins TRBV15 to TRBJ2-3; possibly TRBD1 for D (6 bases). This CDR3 spans 15 amino acids. CDR1 LNHNV and CDR2 YYDKDF come from the germline V gene (reference sequence). Trimming shortened V by 1 base and J by 4 bases, and 12 bases separated the two germline ends.

V gene TRBV27 combines with J gene TRBJ2-2, with 9 bases that match TRBD1. From germline, CDR1 is MNHEY and CDR2 SMNVEV (reference sequence). Losses at the gene ends were 8 bases for V and 3 bases for J; bases not matched to a gene: 1. This CDR3 is 13 amino acids long. The CDR3 nucleotides read TGTGCCAGCCGGACAGGGGACACCGGGGAGCTGTTTTTT. Translation gives CASRTGDTGELFF.

The chain joins TRBV28 to TRBJ2-7; D possibly corresponds to TRBD2 (8 bases). V lost 7 bases, J lost 2 bases, and 21 bases lay in between. Per the germline V gene, CDR1 is MDHEN and CDR2 is SYDVKM. This CDR3 has 16 residues. In DNA form, the CDR3 reads TGTGCCAGCACCCGGGGGGGCAGGGGGACCACCTACGAGCAGTACTTC. It specifies CASTRGGRGTTYEQYF.

This chain uses TRBV15 with TRBJ1-4; TRBD1 might be the D (5 bases). Per the germline V gene, CDR1 is LNHNV and CDR2 is YYDKDF (reference sequence). The CDR3 consists of 14 residues. Trimming left V 4 bases short and J 8 bases short, with 14 bases between. CDR3 in amino acids: CATSNGGSREKLFF. The DNA of the CDR3 is TGTGCCACCAGCAACGGGGGGTCACGGGAAAAACTGTTTTTT.

This rearrangement joins TRBV11-3 to TRBJ2-3; 13 bases line up with TRBD2. Germline V gene sequence: CDR1 SGHNT, CDR2 YENEEA. Trimming at V came to 4 bases and at J to 1 base, leaving 11 bases not matched to a gene. This CDR3 has 19 residues. The CDR3 sequence: CASSSPGLAGWGGTDTQYF. The DNA of the CDR3 is TGTGCCAGCAGCTCCCCGGGACTAGCGGGATGGGGCGGCACAGATACGCAGTATTTT.

This clone has a single count. J is TRBJ2-7 and V is TRBV15; possibly TRBD1 for D (5 bases). V was trimmed by 5 bases and J by 2 bases, leaving 16 bases between them. The CDR3 spans 15 residues. The germline V gene has CDR1 LNHNV and CDR2 YYDKDF (reference sequence). CDR3 protein: CATSAQGQGAYEQYF. In DNA, the CDR3 is TGTGCCACCAGCGCCCAAGGGCAAGGGGCCTACGAGCAGTACTTC.

This clone was seen once. The V and J genes are TRBV21-1 and TRBJ2-1; the table gives TRBD2 as D, unverified against the DNA. TRBV21-1 is given as a pseudogene. CDR3 length: 19 amino acids. The CDR3 DNA reads TGTGCCAGCAGCAAAGTCGCCCCCCGTAGCGGGAGGCCAGACAATGAGCAGTTCTTC. Its protein is CASSKVAPRSGRPDNEQFF.

On this clone itself: The junction departs from germline at one end; a sequencing error may be responsible. The V call is TRBV7-7, the J call TRBJ2-5; D may be TRBD2 (6 bases). Germline V gene lookup returns CDR1 SSHAT and CDR2 FNYEAQ (reference sequence). There are 13 residues in the CDR3. This chain's CDR3 is CASSLGLKETQYF. As DNA, the CDR3 is TGTGCTAGCAGCTTAGGACTAAAGGAGACCCAGTACTTC.

This sequence joins TRBV15 and TRBJ2-7, with TRBD1 matching over 9 bases. The CDR3 runs to 16 residues. Germline V gene lookup returns CDR1 LNHNV and CDR2 YYDKDF (reference sequence). After removal of 8 bases from V and 4 bases from J, the junction contained 15 bases not matched to a gene. In DNA form, the CDR3 reads TGTGCCACCGCCACCCCATCGGGGACAGGGATTTACGAGCAGTACTTC. This sequence encodes CATATPSGTGIYEQYF.

This chain links TRBV11-3 with TRBJ1-5; the D is unclear. CDR1 is SGHNT, CDR2 YENEEA, per germline. This CDR3 is 13 amino acids long. V shed 2 bases and J shed 9 bases, with 11 bases lying between them. The CDR3 DNA sequence: TGTGCCAGCAGCTTACCACCGGGCCCGCCCCAGCATTTT. Its translation: CASSLPPGPPQHF.

The chain links TRBV27 to TRBJ1-6, with unresolved D. CDR1 MNHEY and CDR2 SMNVEV come from the germline V gene (reference sequence). The V end was cut by 7 bases, the J end by 7 bases, with 11 bases between. This CDR3 has 13 amino acids. CDR3 sequence (DNA): TGTGCCAGCAAGCGCAGACACAATTCACCCCTCCACTTT. The encoded protein is CASKRRHNSPLHF.